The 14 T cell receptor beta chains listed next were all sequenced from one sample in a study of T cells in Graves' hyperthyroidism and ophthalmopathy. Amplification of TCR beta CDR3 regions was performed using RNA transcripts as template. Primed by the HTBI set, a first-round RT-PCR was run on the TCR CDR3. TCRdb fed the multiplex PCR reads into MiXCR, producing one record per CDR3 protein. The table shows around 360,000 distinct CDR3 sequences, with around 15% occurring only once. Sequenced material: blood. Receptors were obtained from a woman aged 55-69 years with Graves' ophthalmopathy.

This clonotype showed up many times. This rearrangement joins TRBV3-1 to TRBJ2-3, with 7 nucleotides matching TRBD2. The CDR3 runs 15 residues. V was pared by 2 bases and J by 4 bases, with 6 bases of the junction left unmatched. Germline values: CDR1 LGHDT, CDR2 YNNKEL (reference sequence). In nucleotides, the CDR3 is TGTGCCAGCAGCCAAACGAGGGAGGGACCAGATACGCAGTATTTT. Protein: CASSQTREGPDTQYF.

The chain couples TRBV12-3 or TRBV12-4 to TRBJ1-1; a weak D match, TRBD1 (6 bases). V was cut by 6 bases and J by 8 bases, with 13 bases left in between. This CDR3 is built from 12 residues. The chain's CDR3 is CASSRGASEAFF. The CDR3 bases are TGTGCCAGCAGCAGGGGCGCATCGGAAGCTTTCTTT.

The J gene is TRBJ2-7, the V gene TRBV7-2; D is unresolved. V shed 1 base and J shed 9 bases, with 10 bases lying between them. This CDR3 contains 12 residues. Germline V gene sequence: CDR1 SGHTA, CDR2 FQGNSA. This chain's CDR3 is CASSLVFGGQYF. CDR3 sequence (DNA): TGTGCCAGCAGCTTAGTTTTCGGCGGGCAGTACTTC.

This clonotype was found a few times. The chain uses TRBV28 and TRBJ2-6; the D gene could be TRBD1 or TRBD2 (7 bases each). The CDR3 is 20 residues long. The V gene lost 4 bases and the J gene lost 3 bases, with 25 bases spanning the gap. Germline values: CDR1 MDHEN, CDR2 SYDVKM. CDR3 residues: CASSCGLRGGQSHGANVLTF. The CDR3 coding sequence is TGTGCCAGCAGTTGTGGTCTCAGGGGGGGTCAGTCTCATGGGGCCAACGTCCTGACTTTC.

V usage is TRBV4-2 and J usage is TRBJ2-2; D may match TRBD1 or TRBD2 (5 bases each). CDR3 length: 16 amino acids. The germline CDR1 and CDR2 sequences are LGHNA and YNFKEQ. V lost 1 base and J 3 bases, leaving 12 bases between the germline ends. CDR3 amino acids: CASSQAGTGHTGELFF. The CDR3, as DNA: TGTGCCAGCAGCCAAGCCGGGACGGGCCACACCGGGGAGCTGTTTTTT.

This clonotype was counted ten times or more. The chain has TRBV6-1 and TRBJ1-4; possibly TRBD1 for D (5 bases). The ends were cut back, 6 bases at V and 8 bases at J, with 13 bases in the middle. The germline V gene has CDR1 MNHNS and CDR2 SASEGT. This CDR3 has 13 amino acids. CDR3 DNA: TGTGCCAGCAGCCTAGACAGAACCGAAAAACTGTTTTTT. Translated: CASSLDRTEKLFF.

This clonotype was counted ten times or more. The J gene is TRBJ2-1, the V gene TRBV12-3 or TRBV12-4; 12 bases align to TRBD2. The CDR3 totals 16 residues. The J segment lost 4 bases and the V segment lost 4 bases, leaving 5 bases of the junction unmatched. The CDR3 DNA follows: TGTGCCAGCAGTTCTCGACTAGCGGGGGATTACAATGAGCAGTTCTTC. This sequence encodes CASSSRLAGDYNEQFF.

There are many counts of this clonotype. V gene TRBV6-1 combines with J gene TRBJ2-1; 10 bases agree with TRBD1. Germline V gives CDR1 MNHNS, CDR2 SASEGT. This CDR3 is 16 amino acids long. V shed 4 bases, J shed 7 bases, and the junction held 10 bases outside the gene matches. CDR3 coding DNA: TGTGCCAGCAGTGCCCGGAAAAGGACAGGGGGGAATGAGCAGTTCTTC. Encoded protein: CASSARKRTGGNEQFF.

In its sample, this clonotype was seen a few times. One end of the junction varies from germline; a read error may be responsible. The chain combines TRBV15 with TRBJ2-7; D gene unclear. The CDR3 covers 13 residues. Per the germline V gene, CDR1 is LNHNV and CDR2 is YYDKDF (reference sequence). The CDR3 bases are TGTGCCACCAACAACCTCGGGTCCTACGAGAAGTACTTC. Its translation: CATNNLGSYEKYF.

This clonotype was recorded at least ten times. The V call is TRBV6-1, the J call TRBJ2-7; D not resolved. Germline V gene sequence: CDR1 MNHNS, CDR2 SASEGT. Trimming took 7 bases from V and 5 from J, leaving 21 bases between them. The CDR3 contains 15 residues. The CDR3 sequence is CASIPAQAGVNEQYF. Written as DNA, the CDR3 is TGTGCCAGCATCCCCGCCCAGGCAGGCGTCAACGAGCAGTACTTC.

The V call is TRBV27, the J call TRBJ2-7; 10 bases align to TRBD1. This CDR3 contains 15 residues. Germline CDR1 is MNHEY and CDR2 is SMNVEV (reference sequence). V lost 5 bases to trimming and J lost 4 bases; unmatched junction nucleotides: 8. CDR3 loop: CASSIRDRGSYEQYF. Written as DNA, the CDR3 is TGTGCCAGCAGTATCCGGGACAGGGGATCGTACGAGCAGTACTTC.

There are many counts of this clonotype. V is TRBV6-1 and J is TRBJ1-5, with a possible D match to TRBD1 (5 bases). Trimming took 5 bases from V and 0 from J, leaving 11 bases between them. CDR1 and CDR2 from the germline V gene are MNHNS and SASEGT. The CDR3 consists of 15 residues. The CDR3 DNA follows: TGTGCCAGCAGTTCCAGACAGAATAGCAATCAGCCCCAGCATTTT. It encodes CASSSRQNSNQPQHF.

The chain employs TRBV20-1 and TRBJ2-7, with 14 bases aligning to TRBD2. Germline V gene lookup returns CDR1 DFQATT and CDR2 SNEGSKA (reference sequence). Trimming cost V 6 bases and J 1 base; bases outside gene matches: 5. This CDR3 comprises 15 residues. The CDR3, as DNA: TGCAGTGCACCGGGACTAGCGGGGGCATCCTACGAGCAGTACTTC. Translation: CSAPGLAGASYEQYF.

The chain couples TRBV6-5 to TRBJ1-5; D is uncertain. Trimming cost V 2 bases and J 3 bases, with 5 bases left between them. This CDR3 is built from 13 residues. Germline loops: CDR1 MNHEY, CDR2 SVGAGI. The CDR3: CASSYGTNQPQHF. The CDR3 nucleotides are TGTGCCAGCAGTTACGGAACCAATCAGCCCCAGCATTTT.